The 12 T cell receptor beta chains reported below all come from one sample, sequenced in a study of blood T cell repertoires in COVID-19. TCRdb's table, derived via immunoSEQ multiplex PCR, lists solely in-frame clones and lacks some. The repertoire holds roughly 200,000 clones, with roughly 89% as singletons. The source material was peripheral blood. The source of these receptors is a man aged 40-49 years with acute or convalescent COVID-19.

The rearrangement joins TRBV18 to TRBJ2-7, with 8 bases lining up with TRBD2. Germline V gives CDR1 KGHSH, CDR2 LQKENI. The CDR3 consists of 13 residues. V lost 8 bases, J lost 7 bases, and 10 bases stayed unmatched. The CDR3 reads CASKGLADGEQYF. CDR3 in DNA: TGTGCCAGCAAAGGACTAGCAGATGGGGAGCAGTACTTC.

This clone has only one observation. The chain carries TRBV3-1 (or the pseudogene TRBV3-2) and TRBJ1-2, with TRBD1 matching 7 bases. Germline CDR1 is LGHDT and CDR2 is YNNKEL (reference sequence). V lost 4 bases and J lost 7; bases outside the gene matches: 12. This CDR3 has 15 amino acids. The CDR3 coding sequence is TGTGCCAGCAGCCGACAGGGTGGGGTGTTAGGTGGCTACACCTTC. It encodes CASSRQGGVLGGYTF.

This clone was recorded once. This rearrangement joins TRBV7-9 to TRBJ1-6, with 9 bases matching TRBD1. The V segment lost 4 bases and the J segment 3 bases; nucleotides outside the gene matches: 4. CDR3 length: 16 amino acids. Germline CDR1 reads SEHNR; CDR2 reads FQNEAQ (reference sequence). The chain's CDR3 is CASSSDRGLYNSPLHF. CDR3 DNA sequence: TGTGCCAGCAGCTCGGACAGGGGACTCTATAATTCACCCCTCCACTTT.

The chain carries TRBV6-2 or TRBV6-3 and TRBJ2-7, with D perhaps TRBD1 (6 bases). This CDR3 is 13 amino acids long. V was clipped by 5 bases and J by 6 bases, with 14 bases between them. CDR1 MNHEY and CDR2 SVGEGT come from the germline V gene. CDR3 sequence reads: CASSLNTGTEQYF. Written as DNA, the CDR3 is TGTGCCAGCAGTCTAAACACAGGGACCGAGCAGTACTTC.

The chain employs TRBV2 and TRBJ1-2; no clear D gene. Trimming removed 7 bases from V and 6 bases from J, with 6 bases in between. Looked up from germline, CDR1 is SNHLY and CDR2 is FYNNEI. This CDR3 has 10 amino acids. DNA for the CDR3: TGTGCCAGCATTGACGATGGCTACACCTTC. Protein sequence: CASIDDGYTF.

The chain links TRBV19 to TRBJ1-1; TRBD1 might be the D (6 bases). The CDR3 loop spans 15 amino acids. The germline gives CDR1 LNHDA, CDR2 SQIVND (reference sequence). The V end was cut by 5 bases, the J end by 1 base, with 14 bases between. DNA of the CDR3: TGTGCCAGTAGTGGAACAGGGCCTGGGAACACTGAAGCTTTCTTT. Encoded protein: CASSGTGPGNTEAFF. Full variable domain (remainder filled in from reference TRBV19 and TRBJ1-1): DGGITQSPKYLFRKEGQNVTLSCEQNLNHDAMYWYRQDPGQGLRLIYYSQIVNDFQKGDIAEGYSVSREKKESFPLTVTSAQKNPTAFYLCASSGTGPGNTEAFFGQGTRLTVV.

Details on this clone: The same CDR3 arises from other DNA sequences in this sample as well. In DNA, the CDR3 is TGTGCCAGTAGCACCGGACTCACTGAAGCTTTCTTT. Translated, it gives CASSTGLTEAFF. The gene calls are TRBV19 and TRBJ1-1; D remains unclear. V was pared by 6 bases and J by 4 bases, with 9 bases between. Germline loops: CDR1 LNHDA, CDR2 SQIVND (reference sequence). The CDR3 extends over 12 amino acids.

V is TRBV10-3 and J is TRBJ1-2; no clear D. The V end lost 3 bases, the J end lost 5 bases, and 4 bases lay between the germline ends. The CDR3 has 11 residues. CDR1 and CDR2 (germline): ENHRY, SYGVKD. As DNA, the CDR3 is TGTGCCATCAGTGATCCTTATGGCTACACCTTC. This gives the protein CAISDPYGYTF.

V usage is TRBV18 and J usage is TRBJ2-2, with TRBD1 matching over 8 bases. Per germline, CDR1 KGHSH and CDR2 LQKENI. The CDR3 runs to 15 residues. The V gene end was trimmed by 2 bases and the J gene end by 4 bases; junction bases not matched to a gene: 3. CDR3 protein: CASSPDRGFTGELFF. CDR3 in DNA: TGTGCCAGCTCACCAGACAGGGGATTCACCGGGGAGCTGTTTTTT.

The gene calls are TRBV10-3 and TRBJ2-7; the D gene is possibly TRBD2 (6 bases). The CDR3 has 16 residues. Trimming removed 0 bases at V and 5 bases at J, with 17 bases between. Germline assignment: CDR1 ENHRY and CDR2 SYGVKD. The CDR3 protein is CAISESTWGVRNEQYF. In DNA, the CDR3 is TGTGCCATCAGTGAGTCGACATGGGGGGTGAGGAACGAGCAGTACTTC.

The chain links TRBV7-2 to TRBJ1-5; D gene ambiguous. Germline values: CDR1 SGHTA, CDR2 FQGNSA. V was cut by 4 bases and J by 9 bases, with 16 bases left in between. This CDR3 contains 14 residues. The CDR3 DNA sequence: TGTGCCAGCAGCTCTAACCCTCGTATTGTGCCCCAGCATTTT. It is translated as CASSSNPRIVPQHF.

The chain is built from TRBV15 and TRBJ2-2; no clear D gene. The germline gives CDR1 LNHNV, CDR2 YYDKDF (reference sequence). V lost 4 bases, J lost 0 bases, and 15 bases lay in between. The CDR3 spans 17 residues. The CDR3 nucleotides read TGTGCCACCAGCACTATTTTAGAGATTTCGAACACCGGGGAGCTGTTTTTT. Translation gives CATSTILEISNTGELFF. The full variable domain, with the rest looked up from reference TRBV15 and TRBJ2-2, is DAMVIQNPRYQVTQFGKPVTLSCSQTLNHNVMYWYQQKSSQAPKLLFHYYDKDFNNEADTPDNFQSRRPNTSFCFLDIRSPGLGDTAMYLCATSTILEISNTGELFFGEGSRLTVL.